The clone carrying this T cell receptor beta chain was seen only once. This entry comes from a study of cytomegalovirus exposure and HLA in healthy donors. The PCR used 60 Vbeta and 13 Jbeta primers. Sequencing used immunoSEQ multiplex PCR; TCRdb keeps in-frame clones, though not all of them. The data contain 100,000 to 150,000 clones, roughly three fifths of them singletons. Germline trimming cut 6 bases from V and 2 bases from J; bases unmatched to any gene: 6. This CDR3 spans 14 amino acids. Germline CDR1 is MNHNS and CDR2 is SASEGT. The material sequenced was PBMCs. This sequence was found in a woman between 40 and 50 years old in good health and CMV-seropositive. The V and J genes are TRBV6-1 and TRBJ2-7, with 8 bases lining up with TRBD2. The CDR3 is CASSRTSYTYEQYF. CDR3 DNA: TGTGCCAGCAGCCGGACTAGCTACACCTACGAGCAGTACTTC.